The source of this T cell receptor (beta chain) is a study of T cells after yellow fever vaccination. Study details: Fractions with few cells were prepared using SMART-Seq v4 Ultra Low Input.

This CDR3 region has 15 residues. Trimming pared 5 bases from V and 2 bases from J, leaving 15 bases between. Germline CDR1 and CDR2: SGHVS and FQNEAQ. This clonotype was picked up a small number of times. What it recognizes is unknown. A single record per CDR3 protein comes from TCRdb applying MiXCR to the 5' RACE reads. Of under 300,000 distinct CDR3 sequences listed, 13% were seen once; the top ten hold about 0.51%. Findings and limits, study-wide: Most clones from primary vaccination resurfaced after the booster (roughly 96% CD4, 70% to 90% CD8).

This chain uses TRBV7-8 with TRBJ1-1, with D possibly being TRBD1 (5 bases). Here the sequenced sample was CD4+ T cells sorted from PBMCs, taken 45 days after the yellow fever booster vaccination. The receptor was isolated from a man aged 25 to 40 who received the YFV17D yellow fever vaccine. DNA for the CDR3: TGTGCCAGCAGCCCCCAGCGGGGGAGAAACACTGAAGCTTTCTTT. Its translation is CASSPQRGRNTEAFF.